Following are 14 T cell receptor beta chains from one sample sequenced in a study of CD8 T cells in ankylosing spondylitis. TCRdb ran MiXCR on the 5' RACE reads and lists one entry per CDR3 protein. The sample shows 250,000 to 400,000 distinct CDR3 sequences, roughly 10% of them seen only once. The sample taken for sequencing was blood, either unsorted or a sorted T cell fraction (not recorded which). These receptors came from a female donor with ankylosing spondylitis or in good health (not recorded which).

This chain joins TRBV5-5 and TRBJ2-3, with TRBD2 matching 11 bases. This CDR3 contains 14 residues. V gave up 5 bases and J gave up 4 bases; unmatched junction bases: 3. CDR1 is SGHKS, CDR2 YYEKEE, per germline (reference sequence). CDR3 nucleotide sequence: TGTGCCAGCAGACGACTAGCGGGATCAGATACGCAGTATTTT. Amino acid sequence: CASRRLAGSDTQYF.

The chain carries TRBV28 and TRBJ1-2; TRBD1 aligns across 7 bases. This CDR3 has 15 residues. V lost 2 bases, J lost 6 bases, and 9 bases stayed unmatched. Germline assignment: CDR1 MDHEN and CDR2 SYDVKM. In DNA, the CDR3 is TGTGCCAGCAGTTTACCACGGACAGGATGGAATGGCTACACCTTC. Protein: CASSLPRTGWNGYTF.

This chain connects TRBV20-1 to TRBJ2-5; 9 bases map to TRBD1. CDR1 is DFQATT and CDR2 is SNEGSKA in the germline V gene (reference sequence). Trimming cost V 6 bases and J 5 bases; bases outside gene matches: 4. The CDR3 contains 12 residues. The CDR3 sequence: CSATGGMETQYF. CDR3 sequence (DNA): TGCAGTGCGACAGGGGGGATGGAGACCCAGTACTTC.

This clonotype was picked up many times. The chain has TRBV7-9 and TRBJ1-2; TRBD1 aligns across 7 bases. The CDR3 runs to 15 residues. The V gene's germline CDR1 is SEHNR and CDR2 FQNEAQ (reference sequence). The J segment lost 7 bases and the V segment lost 5 bases, leaving 13 bases of the junction unmatched. The CDR3 is CASSGGGDRVRGYTF. CDR3 DNA: TGTGCCAGCAGCGGGGGGGGTGACAGGGTTCGTGGCTACACCTTC. The complete variable domain, with remaining parts taken from reference TRBV7-9 and TRBJ1-2, reads DTGVSQNPRHKITKRGQNVTFRCDPISEHNRLYWYRQTLGQGPEFLTYFQNEAQLEKSRLLSDRFSAERPKGSFSTLEIQRTEQGDSAMYLCASSGGGDRVRGYTFGSGTRLTVV.

This clonotype was observed many times. The rearrangement joins TRBV12-3 or TRBV12-4 to TRBJ2-1; possibly TRBD1 or TRBD2 for D (5 bases each). V was shortened by 4 bases and J by 9 bases, with 16 bases between the two germline ends. The CDR3 contains 14 residues. The CDR3 loop reads CASSSRQLRGEQFF. The CDR3 DNA is TGTGCCAGCAGTTCGAGACAGTTACGGGGTGAGCAGTTCTTC.

The chain carries TRBV5-1 and TRBJ2-3; D possibly corresponds to TRBD1 (6 bases). CDR1 and CDR2 from the germline V gene are SGHRS and YFSETQ. The CDR3 loop spans 15 amino acids. V lost 4 bases and J 0 bases, leaving 12 bases between the germline ends. CDR3 DNA: TGCGCCAGCAGCCCCGGACAGATTAGCACAGATACGCAGTATTTT. Translated, it gives CASSPGQISTDTQYF.

Only a few counts were recorded for this clonotype. The chain is built from TRBV27 and TRBJ1-2; 8 nucleotides align to TRBD1. The CDR3 contains 13 residues. V lost 5 bases, J lost 5 bases, and 4 bases stayed unmatched. Germline lookup yields CDR1 MNHEY and CDR2 SMNVEV (reference sequence). The CDR3, as DNA: TGTGCCAGCAGTGACAGGGGCGGGTATGGCTACACCTTC. It codes for CASSDRGGYGYTF.

This clonotype was picked up many times. The V call is TRBV12-3 or TRBV12-4, the J call TRBJ1-3; TRBD1 agrees at 7 bases. The CDR3 totals 16 residues. V was clipped by 5 bases and J by 2 bases; unmatched bases: 9. CDR3 amino acids: CASSASSRGPGNTIYF. In DNA, the CDR3 is TGTGCCAGCAGTGCCTCCTCTAGGGGGCCTGGAAACACCATATATTTT.

On this clonotype: This may be a read error, as it is one base from a much larger clone. The V gene is TRBV12-3 or TRBV12-4, the J gene TRBJ2-1; 9 positions agree with TRBD2. The CDR3 runs to 14 residues. Here the CDR3 reads CASSRAGGVNEHFF. The CDR3 region has the DNA TGTGCCAGCAGTAGGGCGGGAGGGGTGAATGAGCACTTCTTC.

This chain joins TRBV6-2 or TRBV6-3 and TRBJ2-1; 8 bases are a match to TRBD2. Germline loops: CDR1 MNHEY, CDR2 SVGEGT. The CDR3 totals 18 residues. The trim removed 3 bases at V and 3 bases at J, leaving 13 bases unmatched. The CDR3 region has the DNA TGTGCCAGCAGTTATGCTTTCGGCGGGAGGACTAACTACAATGAGCAGTTCTTC. Translated, it gives CASSYAFGGRTNYNEQFF.

This clonotype was seen at least ten times. This chain connects TRBV5-1 to TRBJ1-1; D is unclear. Trimming took 2 bases from V and 1 from J, leaving 12 bases between them. The CDR3 has 15 amino acids. Germline V CDR1 and CDR2: SGHRS, YFSETQ. The CDR3 DNA sequence: TGCGCCAGCAGCTTCCAGCAACATTCGAACACTGAAGCTTTCTTT. It translates to CASSFQQHSNTEAFF.

This clonotype was found many times. The chain combines TRBV20-1 with TRBJ2-7, with D maybe TRBD1 (5 bases). CDR1 DFQATT and CDR2 SNEGSKA come from the germline V gene (reference sequence). The CDR3 loop spans 14 amino acids. V gave up 6 bases and J gave up 3 bases, with 18 bases separating them. In DNA, the CDR3 is TGCAGTGCAATGACAGATTCGCCCAACTACGAGCAGTACTTC. As protein: CSAMTDSPNYEQYF.

This clonotype was counted between two and nine times. This chain joins TRBV20-1 and TRBJ2-1; D may match TRBD1 or TRBD2 (5 bases each). The CDR3 runs to 16 residues. Between the trimmed V and J ends, which lost 3 bases and 2 bases, there was a span of 17 bases. CDR1 and CDR2 (germline): DFQATT, SNEGSKA (reference sequence). This CDR3 reads CSASSGGTGPYNEQFF. In DNA, the CDR3 is TGCAGTGCTAGTTCCGGAGGAACAGGACCCTACAATGAGCAGTTCTTC.

This clonotype has a count of ten or more. This sequence joins TRBV30 and TRBJ2-1; D uncertain. Trimming stripped 2 bases from V and 8 bases from J, with 10 bases between. This CDR3 is built from 12 residues. The germline V gene encodes CDR1 GTSNPN and CDR2 SVGIG (reference sequence). The CDR3: CAWSSGRHEQFF. The CDR3, as DNA: TGTGCCTGGAGTTCGGGTCGGCATGAGCAGTTCTTC.